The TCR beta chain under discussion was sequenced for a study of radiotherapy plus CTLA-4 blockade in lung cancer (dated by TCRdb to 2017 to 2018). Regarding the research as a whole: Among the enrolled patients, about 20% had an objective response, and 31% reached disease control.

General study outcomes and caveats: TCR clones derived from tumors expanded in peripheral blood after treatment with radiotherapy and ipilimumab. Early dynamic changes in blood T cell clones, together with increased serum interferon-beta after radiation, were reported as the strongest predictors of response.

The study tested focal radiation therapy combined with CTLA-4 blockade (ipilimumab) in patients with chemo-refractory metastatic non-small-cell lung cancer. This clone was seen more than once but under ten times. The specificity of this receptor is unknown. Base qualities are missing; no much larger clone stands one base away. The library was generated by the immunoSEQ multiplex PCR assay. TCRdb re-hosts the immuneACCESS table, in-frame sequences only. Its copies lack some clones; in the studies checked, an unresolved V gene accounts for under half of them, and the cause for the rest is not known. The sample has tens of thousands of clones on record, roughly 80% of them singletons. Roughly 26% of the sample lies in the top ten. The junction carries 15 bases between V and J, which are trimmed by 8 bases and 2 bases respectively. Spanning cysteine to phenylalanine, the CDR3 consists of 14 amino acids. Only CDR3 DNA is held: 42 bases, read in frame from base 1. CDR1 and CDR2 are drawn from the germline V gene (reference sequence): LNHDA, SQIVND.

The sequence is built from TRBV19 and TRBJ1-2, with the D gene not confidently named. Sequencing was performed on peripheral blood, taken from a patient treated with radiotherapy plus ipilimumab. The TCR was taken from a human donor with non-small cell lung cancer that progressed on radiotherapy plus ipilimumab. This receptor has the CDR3 CASEAGSRNYGYTF. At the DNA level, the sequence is TGTGCCAGTGAGGCGGGTTCCAGAAACTATGGCTACACCTTC.